This T cell receptor beta chain was found in a study of spatial heterogeneity in lung cancer. Study at large: Each time, sequencing found more beta-chain sequences than alpha-chain sequences. Raw-read counts averaged over ten per unique TCR and UMI combination.

The CDR3 is 15 amino acids. Trimming shortened V by 1 base and J by 4 bases, and 11 bases separated the two germline ends. Each CDR3 protein is one row after TCRdb ran MiXCR on the 5' RACE reads. Here the sample spans around 41,000 distinct CDR3 sequences, approximately 6.3% being singletons. Time point of the sample: sample taken at primary tumor resection. The source of this sequence is a female donor with early-stage non-small cell lung cancer. The V gene is TRBV12-3 or TRBV12-4, the J gene TRBJ1-3, with D possibly TRBD1 on 6 matching bases. The sequenced sample was PBMCs, obtained at surgery. The CDR3 here is CASSLGGGAGNTIYF. The CDR3 region has the DNA TGTGCCAGCAGTTTAGGAGGGGGAGCAGGAAACACCATATATTTT.